The rows below give T cell receptor beta chains drawn from one sample of a study of T cells in Graves' hyperthyroidism and ophthalmopathy. TCRdb reanalysed the multiplex PCR reads using MiXCR and keeps one entry per CDR3 protein. The sample contains around 600,000 distinct CDR3 sequences, more than 15% of which appear only once. The material sequenced was blood. These receptors originate from a woman between 40 and 55 years old with Graves' ophthalmopathy. CDR3s include the opening cysteine and the closing phenylalanine or tryptophan. Fields, in order: CDR3 protein, CDR3 DNA, D gene, J gene, V gene, clone size. D genes are given only for firm matches. The size entry is marked missing in some rows and otherwise reads once, few, many or a size class.

CDR3: CASSRQGAVQPQHF; DNA: TGTGCCAGCAGTCGACAGGGGGCCGTTCAGCCCCAGCATTTT; D: TRBD1; J: TRBJ1-5; V: TRBV6-5; size: many
CDR3: CASSPGRPGIYEQYF; DNA: TGTGCCAGCAGCCCGGGCCGTCCGGGGATTTACGAGCAGTACTTC; D: .; J: TRBJ2-7; V: TRBV6-1; size: .
CDR3: CASSPARESYNEQFF; DNA: TGTGCCAGCTCACCAGCGAGGGAGTCCTACAATGAGCAGTTCTTC; D: .; J: TRBJ2-1; V: TRBV18; size: many
CDR3: CASSVHGTGGGSGNTIYF; DNA: TGTGCCAGCAGTGTTCACGGGACAGGGGGCGGCTCTGGAAACACCATATATTTT; D: TRBD1; J: TRBJ1-3; V: TRBV2; size: few
CDR3: CSARDTPSGEKLFF; DNA: TGCAGTGCTAGAGATACCCCATCAGGCGAAAAACTGTTTTTT; D: .; J: TRBJ1-4; V: TRBV20-1; size: few
CDR3: CASSLGTSDTGELFF; DNA: TGTGCCAGCAGTCTAGGGACTAGCGACACCGGGGAGCTGTTTTTT; D: TRBD2; J: TRBJ2-2; V: TRBV11-2; size: many
CDR3: CASSPLDTASGNTIYF; DNA: TGTGCCAGCTCACCACTAGACACCGCCTCTGGAAACACCATATATTTT; D: .; J: TRBJ1-3; V: TRBV18; size: few
CDR3: CASSLSGFGSGSDTQYF; DNA: TGTGCCAGCAGCTTGTCCGGCTTCGGGAGCGGCTCAGATACGCAGTATTTT; D: .; J: TRBJ2-3; V: TRBV11-2; size: many
CDR3: CASSLVGGAGANVLTF; DNA: TGCGCCAGCAGCTTGGTTGGGGGCGCTGGGGCCAACGTCCTGACTTTC; D: .; J: TRBJ2-6; V: TRBV5-1; size: .
CDR3: CASTGTPTYEQYF; DNA: TGTGCCAGCACCGGGACGCCAACCTACGAGCAGTACTTC; D: .; J: TRBJ2-7; V: TRBV6-1; size: few
CDR3: CSAPDRTSGRGGTGELFF; DNA: TGCAGTGCTCCAGACCGGACTAGCGGGAGAGGGGGCACCGGGGAGCTGTTTTTT; D: TRBD2; J: TRBJ2-2; V: TRBV20-1; size: .
CDR3: CAWTDFHSTDTQYF; DNA: TGTGCCTGGACAGATTTCCATAGCACAGATACGCAGTATTTT; D: .; J: TRBJ2-3; V: TRBV30; size: many
CDR3: CSARDLYTQYF; DNA: TGCAGTGCTAGAGATCTATATACGCAGTATTTT; D: .; J: TRBJ2-3; V: TRBV20-1; size: .
CDR3: CASSWQGSYEQYF; DNA: TGTGCCAGCAGCTGGCAGGGTAGCTACGAGCAGTACTTC; D: .; J: TRBJ2-7; V: TRBV28; size: many
CDR3: CASSLGRDYYEQYF; DNA: TGTGCCAGCAGTTTGGGCAGGGACTACTACGAGCAGTACTTC; D: TRBD2; J: TRBJ2-7; V: TRBV27; size: .
CDR3: CASSPPPGGHGEQYF; DNA: TGTGCCAGCTCACCTCCCCCGGGAGGCCACGGCGAGCAGTACTTC; D: TRBD2; J: TRBJ2-7; V: TRBV18; size: many